The clone carrying this T cell receptor (beta chain) has a handful of counts. The data originate from a study of T-cell reconstitution after alpha-beta-depleted transplantation in children. Unique molecular identifiers were incorporated when the TCRbeta library was constructed. TCRdb recomputed calls from the PCR reads with MiXCR, one row per CDR3 protein. Of 200,000 to 250,000 distinct CDR3 sequences listed, under 9.5% are singletons. The junction had 8 bases not matched to a gene; V was cut back by 5 bases and J by 5 bases. Germline lookup yields CDR1 MNHNS and CDR2 SASEGT. This CDR3 is 14 amino acids long.

This clonotype was obtained from a human donor who donated a stem cell graft to a child with acute lymphoblastic leukemia. Here the sequenced sample was PBMCs from the stem cell graft donor, taken from the stem cell graft. The rearrangement joins TRBV6-1 to TRBJ1-2, with TRBD1 matching 7 bases. CDR3 protein: CASSHSGRGYGYTF. In DNA form, the CDR3 reads TGTGCCAGCAGTCACAGCGGCAGGGGGTATGGCTACACCTTC.